These T cell receptor beta chains were read from a single sample in a study of cytomegalovirus exposure and HLA in healthy donors. The assay was immunoSEQ multiplex PCR, and TCRdb's table has in-frame clones only and misses some. The table lists approximately 130,000 clones, 78% of them singletons. Sequencing was done on a sample of PBMCs. These receptors were obtained from a middle-aged woman in good health and CMV-seronegative. Each CDR3 is given without its conserved first and last residue.

V,J,CDR3
TRBV6-5,TRBJ2-1,ASTRGRAYNEQF
TRBV7-9,TRBJ2-1,SSSPKLGQGQGMREQF
TRBV4-3,TRBJ1-4,ASSFRTGNEKLF
TRBV27,TRBJ2-1,ASTLGSNNEQF
TRBV12-5,TRBJ1-1,ASGIGGLTEAF
TRBV5-6,TRBJ2-1,ASSSGGLAGNSYNEQF
TRBV9,TRBJ1-2,ASSVQGIGYGYT
TRBV5-4,TRBJ1-1,ASSETSTEAF
TRBV9,TRBJ1-1,ASSVGGGPEAF
TRBV27,TRBJ2-7,ASSSRGSLYEQY
TRBV4-1,TRBJ2-1,ASSQGTSAGNEQF
TRBV6-6,TRBJ2-7,ASNAGWGTYEQY
TRBV10-3,TRBJ1-5,AISPGDQPQH
TRBV28,TRBJ2-1,ASSSSSYNEQF
TRBV6-5,TRBJ1-2,ASSGTGISRYGYT
TRBV5-6,TRBJ2-3,ASRQGTDTQY
TRBV5-1,TRBJ1-6,ASRKGQENNSPLH
TRBV6-5,TRBJ1-5,ASSFAGWWQPQH
TRBV7-9,TRBJ2-7,SSSGDGDYEQY
TRBV7-3,TRBJ2-1,ASSFGGGGSYNEQF
TRBV20-1,TRBJ1-2,SPGGVYGYT
TRBV2,TRBJ1-1,ASSPSTGGRAF
TRBV19,TRBJ2-7,ASSIEGQGQATGYEQY
TRBV11-2,TRBJ2-1,ASSLESGGKQF
TRBV2,TRBJ2-5,AGSYQETQY
TRBV7-2,TRBJ1-5,ASSTGQSYQPQH
TRBV5-1,TRBJ2-1,ASSWGLAGEYNEQF
TRBV28,TRBJ2-1,ASRDVGGAYNEQF